The 21 T cell receptor beta chains below come from one sample, sequenced in a study of PD-L1 blockade in urothelial cancer. Profiling relied on immunoSEQ multiplex PCR, and the TCRdb table lists in-frame clones only, not all of them. The sample includes 45,000 to 60,000 clones, approximately 85% of them seen just once. Time point indicated: pretreatment peripheral blood. The sequenced sample was PBMCs, obtained around atezolizumab (anti-PD-L1) treatment. These TCRs come from a man aged 65 to 79 with urothelial cancer.

V is TRBV9 and J is TRBJ2-5, with D possibly being TRBD2 (5 bases). V dropped 0 bases and J dropped 3 bases, with 9 bases sitting between them. There are 14 residues in the CDR3. Germline V gene data show CDR1 as SGDLS and CDR2 as YYNGEE. The CDR3 reads CASSVGGEKETQYF. The CDR3 coding sequence is TGTGCCAGCAGCGTAGGGGGAGAAAAAGAGACCCAGTACTTC.

The J gene is TRBJ1-4, the V gene TRBV19; 9 bases match TRBD1. Germline V gene lookup returns CDR1 LNHDA and CDR2 SQIVND (reference sequence). Trimming at V came to 5 bases and at J to 5 bases, leaving 6 bases not matched to a gene. This CDR3 is 15 amino acids long. The CDR3 coding sequence is TGTGCCAGTAGTGTATGGACAGGGGAGAATGAAAAACTGTTTTTT. It encodes CASSVWTGENEKLFF.

The rearrangement uses TRBV19 and TRBJ1-2; D unresolved. The germline V gene has CDR1 LNHDA and CDR2 SQIVND (reference sequence). Trimming took 8 bases from V and 2 from J, leaving 15 bases between them. The CDR3 is 14 residues long. CDR3: CASLRMAGNYGYTF. The CDR3 nucleotides are TGTGCCAGTCTTAGGATGGCAGGCAACTATGGCTACACCTTC.

This clone was recorded a few times. The V and J genes are TRBV25-1 and TRBJ1-2; D unclear. The CDR3 length is 14 residues. Germline lookup yields CDR1 MGHDK and CDR2 SYGVNS. The V end lost 7 bases, the J end lost 0 bases, and 12 bases lay between the germline ends. The CDR3 spells CASIPTGANYGYTF. In nucleotides, the CDR3 is TGTGCCAGCATACCCACGGGAGCTAACTATGGCTACACCTTC.

The chain carries TRBV10-3 and TRBJ2-5, with a weak D call TRBD1 (5 bases). Germline V gene lookup returns CDR1 ENHRY and CDR2 SYGVKD. The CDR3 consists of 13 residues. V shed 3 bases and J shed 3 bases, with 8 bases lying between them. The DNA of the CDR3 is TGTGCCATCAGTGACAGGGAAGAAGAGACCCAGTACTTC. Residues: CAISDREEETQYF.

V is TRBV30 and J is TRBJ2-7; 9 bases align to TRBD1. In germline, CDR1 is GTSNPN, CDR2 SVGIG (reference sequence). J lost 2 bases, V lost 3 bases, and 8 bases had no gene match. This CDR3 has 15 amino acids. The CDR3 region has the DNA TGTGCCTGGAGGCCTCCCGGGACAGGGACCTACGAGCAGTACTTC. This codes for CAWRPPGTGTYEQYF.

The CDR3 bases are TGTGCCAGCAGTTTATCGCTCCCGGGACTAGCGGCCCACCAAGAGACCCAGTACTTC. Residues: CASSLSLPGLAAHQETQYF. This sequence joins TRBV27 and TRBJ2-5; TRBD2 matches 11 bases. The ends lost 0 bases at V and 0 bases at J; junction bases unmatched: 9. From germline, CDR1 is MNHEY and CDR2 SMNVEV (reference sequence). This CDR3 is built from 19 residues.

J is TRBJ2-5 and V is TRBV11-1; D not resolved. V was clipped by 1 base and J by 3 bases, with 9 bases between them. CDR1 SGHAT and CDR2 FQDESV come from the germline V gene (reference sequence). The CDR3 totals 14 residues. CDR3: CASSLGAVEETQYF. CDR3 DNA sequence: TGTGCCAGCAGCTTAGGGGCTGTTGAAGAGACCCAGTACTTC.

This clone was seen a few times. The chain links TRBV15 to TRBJ2-7; 10 nucleotides line up with TRBD2. Looked up from germline, CDR1 is LNHNV and CDR2 is YYDKDF (reference sequence). The CDR3 extends over 18 amino acids. J lost 2 bases, V lost 0 bases, and 10 bases had no gene match. Here the CDR3 DNA reads TGTGCCACCAGCAGAGACCCCCGGCTAGCGGGAGTCGCCTACGAGCAGTACTTC. It yields the protein CATSRDPRLAGVAYEQYF.

The chain is built from TRBV7-9 and TRBJ2-1, with 9 bases matching TRBD1. This CDR3 is built from 16 residues. V gave up 1 base and J gave up 9 bases; unmatched junction bases: 10. The germline V gene encodes CDR1 SEHNR and CDR2 FQNEAQ (reference sequence). The CDR3 nucleotides are TGTGCCAGCAGCTTAGGGACAGGGGTGATGCTTGGTGAGCAGTTCTTC. Translated, it gives CASSLGTGVMLGEQFF. Based on the CDR3 plus reference TRBV7-9 and TRBJ2-1, the full variable domain is DTGVSQNPRHKITKRGQNVTFRCDPISEHNRLYWYRQTLGQGPEFLTYFQNEAQLEKSRLLSDRFSAERPKGSFSTLEIQRTEQGDSAMYLCASSLGTGVMLGEQFFGPGTRLTVL.

This chain joins TRBV7-3 and TRBJ2-5; 8 bases line up with TRBD1. Trimming took 2 bases from V and 2 from J; bases not matched to a gene: 7. This CDR3 comprises 16 residues. Per the germline V gene, CDR1 is SGHTA and CDR2 is FQGTGA. CDR3 in amino acids: CASSLDAGGAQETQYF. The CDR3 nucleotides read TGTGCCAGCAGCTTAGACGCAGGGGGCGCGCAAGAGACCCAGTACTTC. Variable domain in full (rest from reference TRBV7-3 and TRBJ2-5): GAGVSQTPSNKVTEKGKYVELRCDPISGHTALYWYRQSLGQGPEFLIYFQGTGAADDSGLPNDRFFAVRPEGSVSTLKIQRTERGDSAVYLCASSLDAGGAQETQYFGPGTRLLVL.

The rearrangement uses TRBV9 and TRBJ2-1, with D possibly matching TRBD2 (6 bases). This CDR3 is 16 amino acids long. CDR1 is SGDLS, CDR2 YYNGEE, per germline. Trimming shortened V by 0 bases and J by 5 bases, and 15 bases separated the two germline ends. The CDR3, as DNA: TGTGCCAGCAGCGTAGCTTCGGCTAGCGTTAACAATGAGCAGTTCTTC. Its protein is CASSVASASVNNEQFF.

The V call is TRBV5-1, the J call TRBJ2-1, with TRBD1 identical over 9 bases. The CDR3 totals 15 residues. V gave up 0 bases and J gave up 4 bases; unmatched junction bases: 2. Germline-derived CDR1 and CDR2 are SGHRS and YFSETQ. The CDR3 protein is CASSLGGQGYNEQFF. The DNA of the CDR3 is TGCGCCAGCAGCTTGGGGGGACAGGGTTACAATGAGCAGTTCTTC.

The chain combines TRBV27 with TRBJ1-1; maybe TRBD1 (5 bases). Germline CDR1 is MNHEY and CDR2 is SMNVEV (reference sequence). The CDR3 covers 15 residues. V dropped 0 bases and J dropped 2 bases, with 10 bases sitting between them. The CDR3 DNA sequence: TGTGCCAGCAGTTTATCTCAGGGTGCAAACACTGAAGCTTTCTTT. Translated: CASSLSQGANTEAFF.

This clone was detected only a few times. The chain employs TRBV9 and TRBJ2-7; TRBD2 aligns across 8 bases. The CDR3 has 15 residues. The germline gives CDR1 SGDLS, CDR2 YYNGEE. Unmatched junction bases numbered 10, after V lost 4 bases and J lost 4 bases. The CDR3 DNA sequence: TGTGCCAGCAGCCGAAGCGGGAGCCATAATTACGAGCAGTACTTC. This sequence encodes CASSRSGSHNYEQYF. The complete variable domain, with remaining parts taken from reference TRBV9 and TRBJ2-7, reads DSGVTQTPKHLITATGQRVTLRCSPRSGDLSVYWYQQSLDQGLQFLIQYYNGEERAKGNILERFSAQQFPDLHSELNLSSLELGDSALYFCASSRSGSHNYEQYFGPGTRLTVT.

The chain uses TRBV6-5 and TRBJ2-5, with D possibly matching TRBD1 (6 bases). Germline V lookup: CDR1 MNHEY, CDR2 SVGAGI. Trimming cost V 4 bases and J 5 bases, with 14 bases left between them. The CDR3 spans 14 residues. The CDR3 here is CASSSTGWGETQYF. CDR3 DNA sequence: TGTGCCAGCAGTTCAACAGGGTGGGGGGAGACCCAGTACTTC.

This clone was recorded only once. The chain carries TRBV5-6 and TRBJ2-1; 12 bases map to TRBD2. The CDR3 runs to 17 residues. Germline trimming cut 3 bases from V and 8 bases from J; bases unmatched to any gene: 12. CDR1 and CDR2 from the germline V gene are SGHDT and YYEEEE. CDR3 DNA: TGTGCCAGCAGCTCCGCCGGGACTAGCGGGTGGGTCGATGAGCAGTTCTTC. Protein sequence: CASSSAGTSGWVDEQFF.

The rearrangement links TRBV6-1 to TRBJ2-7, with D tentatively TRBD2 (6 bases). V lost 3 bases to trimming and J lost 2 bases, with 11 bases between them. CDR3 size: 14 residues. Germline loops: CDR1 MNHNS, CDR2 SASEGT. CDR3 loop: CASSDLAVTYEQYF. In DNA, the CDR3 is TGTGCCAGCAGTGATTTAGCGGTTACCTACGAGCAGTACTTC.

This clone has only a few counts. The J gene is TRBJ2-3, the V gene TRBV15; D possibly corresponds to TRBD1 (6 bases). The germline V gene encodes CDR1 LNHNV and CDR2 YYDKDF (reference sequence). There are 13 residues in the CDR3. V was clipped by 2 bases and J by 5 bases, with 8 bases between them. As DNA, the CDR3 is TGTGCCACCAGCAGACAGGGGAAAGATACGCAGTATTTT. This codes for CATSRQGKDTQYF.

The J gene is TRBJ1-2, the V gene TRBV12-5; D is perhaps TRBD1 (6 bases). The CDR3 spans 11 residues. V lost 1 base and J lost 13, with 10 bases in between. Germline CDR1 is LGHNT and CDR2 is FRNRAP. CDR3 protein: CASGLGQDCTF. The CDR3 DNA follows: TGTGCTAGTGGTTTGGGACAGGATTGCACCTTC.

The rearrangement uses TRBV6-5 and TRBJ2-1; possibly TRBD2 for D (6 bases). Looked up from germline, CDR1 is MNHEY and CDR2 is SVGAGI. The CDR3 length is 14 residues. V was clipped by 2 bases and J by 2 bases, with 7 bases between them. The CDR3 here is CASSYTGAYNEQFF. The DNA of the CDR3 is TGTGCCAGCAGTTACACGGGAGCCTACAATGAGCAGTTCTTC.